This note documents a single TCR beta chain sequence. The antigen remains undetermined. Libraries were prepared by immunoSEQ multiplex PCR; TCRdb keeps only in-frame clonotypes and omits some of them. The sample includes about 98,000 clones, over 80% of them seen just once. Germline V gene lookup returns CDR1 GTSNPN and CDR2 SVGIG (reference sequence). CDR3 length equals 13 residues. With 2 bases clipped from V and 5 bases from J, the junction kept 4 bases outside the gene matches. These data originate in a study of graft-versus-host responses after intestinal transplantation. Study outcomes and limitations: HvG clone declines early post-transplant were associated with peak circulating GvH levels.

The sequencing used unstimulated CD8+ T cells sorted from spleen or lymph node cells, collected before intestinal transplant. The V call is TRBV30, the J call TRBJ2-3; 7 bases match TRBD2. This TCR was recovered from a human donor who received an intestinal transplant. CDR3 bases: TGTGCCTGGAGTCGGGGGGTGGGAGATACGCAGTATTTT. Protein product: CAWSRGVGDTQYF.